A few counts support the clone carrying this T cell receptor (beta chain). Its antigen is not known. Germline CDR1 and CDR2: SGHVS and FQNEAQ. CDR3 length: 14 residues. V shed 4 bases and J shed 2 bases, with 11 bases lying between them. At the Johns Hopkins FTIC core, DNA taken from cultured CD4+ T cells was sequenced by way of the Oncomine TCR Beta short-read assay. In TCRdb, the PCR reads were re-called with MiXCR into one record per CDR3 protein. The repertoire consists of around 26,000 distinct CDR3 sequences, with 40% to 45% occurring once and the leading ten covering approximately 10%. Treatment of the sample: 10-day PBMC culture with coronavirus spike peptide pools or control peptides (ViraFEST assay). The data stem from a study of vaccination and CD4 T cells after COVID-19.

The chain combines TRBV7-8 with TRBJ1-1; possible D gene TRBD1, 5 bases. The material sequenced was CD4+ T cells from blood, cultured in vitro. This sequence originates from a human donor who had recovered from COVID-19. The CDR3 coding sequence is TGTGCCAGCAGCTCCGGGACCTTCAACACTGAAGCTTTCTTT. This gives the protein CASSSGTFNTEAFF.